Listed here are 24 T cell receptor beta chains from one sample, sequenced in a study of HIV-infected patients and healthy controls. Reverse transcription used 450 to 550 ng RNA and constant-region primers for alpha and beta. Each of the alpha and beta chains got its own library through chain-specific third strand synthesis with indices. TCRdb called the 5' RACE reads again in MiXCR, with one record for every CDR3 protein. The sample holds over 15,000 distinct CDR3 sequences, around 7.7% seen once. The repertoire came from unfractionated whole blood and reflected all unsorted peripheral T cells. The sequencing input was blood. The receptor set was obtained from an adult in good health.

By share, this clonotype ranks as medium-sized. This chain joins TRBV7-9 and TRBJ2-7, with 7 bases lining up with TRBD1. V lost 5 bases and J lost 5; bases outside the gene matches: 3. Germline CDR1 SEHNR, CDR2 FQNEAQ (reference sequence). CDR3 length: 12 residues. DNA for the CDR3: TGTGCCAGCAGCCCGACAGGGAACGAGCAGTACTTC. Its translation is CASSPTGNEQYF.

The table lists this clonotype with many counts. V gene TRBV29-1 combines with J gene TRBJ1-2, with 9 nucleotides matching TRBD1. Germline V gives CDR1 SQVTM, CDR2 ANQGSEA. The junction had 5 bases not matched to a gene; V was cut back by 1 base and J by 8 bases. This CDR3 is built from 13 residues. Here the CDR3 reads CSVEGTGGVGYTF. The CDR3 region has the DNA TGCAGCGTTGAAGGCACAGGGGGCGTAGGCTACACCTTC.

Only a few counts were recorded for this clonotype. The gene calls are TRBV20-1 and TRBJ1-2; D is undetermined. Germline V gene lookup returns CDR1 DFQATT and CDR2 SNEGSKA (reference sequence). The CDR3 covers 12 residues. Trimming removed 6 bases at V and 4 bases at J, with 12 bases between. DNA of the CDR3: TGCAGTGCCAAGGACGCGGGCTATGGCTACACCTTC. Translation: CSAKDAGYGYTF.

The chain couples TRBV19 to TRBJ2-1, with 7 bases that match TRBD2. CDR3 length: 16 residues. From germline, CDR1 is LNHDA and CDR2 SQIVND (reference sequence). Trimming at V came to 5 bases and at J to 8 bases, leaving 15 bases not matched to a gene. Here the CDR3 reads CASSAQATREYDEQFF. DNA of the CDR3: TGTGCCAGTAGTGCCCAGGCGACGCGGGAGTATGATGAGCAGTTCTTC. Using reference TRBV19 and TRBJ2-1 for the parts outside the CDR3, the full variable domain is DGGITQSPKYLFRKEGQNVTLSCEQNLNHDAMYWYRQDPGQGLRLIYYSQIVNDFQKGDIAEGYSVSREKKESFPLTVTSAQKNPTAFYLCASSAQATREYDEQFFGPGTRLTVL.

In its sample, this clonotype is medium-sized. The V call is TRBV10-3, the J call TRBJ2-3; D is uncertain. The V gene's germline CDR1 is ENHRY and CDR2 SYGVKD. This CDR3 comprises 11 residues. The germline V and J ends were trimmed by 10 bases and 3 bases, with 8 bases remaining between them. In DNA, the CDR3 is TGTGCCAGAGATTCTACAGATACGCAGTATTTT. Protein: CARDSTDTQYF.

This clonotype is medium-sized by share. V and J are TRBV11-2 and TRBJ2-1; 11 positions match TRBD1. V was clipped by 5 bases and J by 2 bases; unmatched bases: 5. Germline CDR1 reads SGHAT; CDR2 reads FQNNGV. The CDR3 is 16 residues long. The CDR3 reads CASSTRTGGAYNEQFF. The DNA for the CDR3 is TGTGCCAGCAGCACAAGGACAGGGGGCGCCTACAATGAGCAGTTCTTC. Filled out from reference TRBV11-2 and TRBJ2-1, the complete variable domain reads EAGVAQSPRYKIIEKRQSVAFWCNPISGHATLYWYQQILGQGPKLLIQFQNNGVVDDSQLPKDRFSAERLKGVDSTLKIQPAKLEDSAVYLCASSTRTGGAYNEQFFGPGTRLTVL.

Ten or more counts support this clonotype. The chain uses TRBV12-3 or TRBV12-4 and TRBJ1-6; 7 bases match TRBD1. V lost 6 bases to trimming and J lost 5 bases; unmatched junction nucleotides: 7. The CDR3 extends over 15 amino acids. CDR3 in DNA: TGTGCCAGCAGCCTCGACAGGGCCCATAATTCACCCCTCCACTTT. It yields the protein CASSLDRAHNSPLHF.

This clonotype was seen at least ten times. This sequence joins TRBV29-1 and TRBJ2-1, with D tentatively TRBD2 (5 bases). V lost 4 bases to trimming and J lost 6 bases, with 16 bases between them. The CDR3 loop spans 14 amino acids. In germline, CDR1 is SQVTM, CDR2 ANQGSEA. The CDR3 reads CSVAGSYSSNEQFF. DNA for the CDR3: TGCAGCGTTGCGGGATCCTACTCTTCCAATGAGCAGTTCTTC.

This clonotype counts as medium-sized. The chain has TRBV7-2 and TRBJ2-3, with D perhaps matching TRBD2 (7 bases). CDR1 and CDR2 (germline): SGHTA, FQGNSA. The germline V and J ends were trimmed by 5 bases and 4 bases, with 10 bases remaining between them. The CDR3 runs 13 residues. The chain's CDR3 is CASSGGGPDTQYF. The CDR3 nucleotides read TGTGCCAGCAGCGGGGGGGGGCCAGATACGCAGTATTTT.

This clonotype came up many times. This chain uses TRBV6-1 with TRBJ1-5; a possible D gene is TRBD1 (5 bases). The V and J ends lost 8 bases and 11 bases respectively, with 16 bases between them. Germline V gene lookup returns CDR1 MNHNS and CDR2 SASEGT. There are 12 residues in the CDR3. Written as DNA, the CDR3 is TGTGCCAGCGCCGCGGGGGGTAGGGCCCAGCATTTT. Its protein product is CASAAGGRAQHF.

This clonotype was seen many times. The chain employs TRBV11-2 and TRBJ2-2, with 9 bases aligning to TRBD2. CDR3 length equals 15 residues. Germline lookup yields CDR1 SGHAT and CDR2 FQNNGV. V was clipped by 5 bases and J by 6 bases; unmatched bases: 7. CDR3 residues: CASSPVSGRPGELFF. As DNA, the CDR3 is TGTGCCAGCAGCCCCGTTAGCGGGAGACCCGGGGAGCTGTTTTTT.

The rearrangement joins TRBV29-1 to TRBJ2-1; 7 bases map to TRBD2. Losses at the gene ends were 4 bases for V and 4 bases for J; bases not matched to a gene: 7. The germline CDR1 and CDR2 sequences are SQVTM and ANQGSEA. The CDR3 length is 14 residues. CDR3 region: CSVVRASGYNEQFF. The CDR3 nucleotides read TGCAGCGTTGTAAGGGCTAGCGGTTACAATGAGCAGTTCTTC.

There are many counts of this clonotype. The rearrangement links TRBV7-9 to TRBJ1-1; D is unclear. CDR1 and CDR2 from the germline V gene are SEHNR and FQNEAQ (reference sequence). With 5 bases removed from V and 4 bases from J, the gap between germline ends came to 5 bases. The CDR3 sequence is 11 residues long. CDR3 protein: CASSRGTEAFF. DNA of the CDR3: TGTGCCAGCAGCCGGGGCACTGAAGCTTTCTTT.

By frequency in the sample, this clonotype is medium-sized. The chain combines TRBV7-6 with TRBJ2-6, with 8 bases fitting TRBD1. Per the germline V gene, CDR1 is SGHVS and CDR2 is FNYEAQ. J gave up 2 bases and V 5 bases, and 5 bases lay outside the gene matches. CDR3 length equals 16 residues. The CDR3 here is CASSPRTGTGANVLTF. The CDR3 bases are TGTGCCAGCAGCCCCCGGACAGGGACTGGGGCCAACGTCCTGACTTTC.

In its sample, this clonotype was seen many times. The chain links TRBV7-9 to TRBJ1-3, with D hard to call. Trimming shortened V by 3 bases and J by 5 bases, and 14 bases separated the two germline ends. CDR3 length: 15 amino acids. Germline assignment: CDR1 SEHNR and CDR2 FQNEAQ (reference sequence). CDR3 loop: CASSLDTRIRNTIYF. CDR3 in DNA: TGTGCCAGCAGCTTGGATACCAGGATTCGAAACACCATATATTTT.

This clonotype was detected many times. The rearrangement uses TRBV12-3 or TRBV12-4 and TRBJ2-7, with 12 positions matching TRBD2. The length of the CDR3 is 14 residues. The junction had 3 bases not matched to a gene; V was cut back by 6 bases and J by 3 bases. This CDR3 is CASSLTSGSYEQYF. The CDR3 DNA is TGTGCCAGCAGCCTGACTAGCGGGAGCTACGAGCAGTACTTC.

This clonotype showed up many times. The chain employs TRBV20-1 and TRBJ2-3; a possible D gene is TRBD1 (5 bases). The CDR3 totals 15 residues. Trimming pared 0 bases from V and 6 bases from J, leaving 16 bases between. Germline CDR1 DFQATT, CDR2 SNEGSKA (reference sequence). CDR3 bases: TGCAGTGCTAGAGATGTTGAAGCCCCAGGGGATACGCAGTATTTT. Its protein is CSARDVEAPGDTQYF.

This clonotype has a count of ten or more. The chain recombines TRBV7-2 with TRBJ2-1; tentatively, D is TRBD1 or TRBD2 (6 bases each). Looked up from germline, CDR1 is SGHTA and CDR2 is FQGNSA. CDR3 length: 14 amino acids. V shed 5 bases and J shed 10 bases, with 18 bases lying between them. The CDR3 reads CASSPRGARSEQFF. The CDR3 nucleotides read TGTGCCAGCAGCCCTAGGGGGGCGCGGAGCGAGCAGTTCTTC.

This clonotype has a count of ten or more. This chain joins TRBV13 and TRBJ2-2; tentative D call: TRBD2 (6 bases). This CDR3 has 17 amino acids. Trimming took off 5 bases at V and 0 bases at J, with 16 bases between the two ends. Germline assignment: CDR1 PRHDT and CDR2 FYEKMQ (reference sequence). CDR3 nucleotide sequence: TGTGCCAGCAGCCGGGTCTGGGCGGGGACGAACACCGGGGAGCTGTTTTTT. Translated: CASSRVWAGTNTGELFF.

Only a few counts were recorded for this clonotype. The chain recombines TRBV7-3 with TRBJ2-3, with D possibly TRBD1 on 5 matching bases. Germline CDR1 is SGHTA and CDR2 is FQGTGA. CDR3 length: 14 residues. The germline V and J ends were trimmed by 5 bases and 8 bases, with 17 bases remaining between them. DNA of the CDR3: TGTGCCAGCAGCCTACAGGACGGCTTATTTACGCAGTATTTT. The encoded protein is CASSLQDGLFTQYF.

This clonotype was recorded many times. CDR3 region: CASSLGLQSSYNEQFF. CDR3 coding DNA: TGTGCCAGCAGCTTAGGTCTTCAAAGCTCCTACAATGAGCAGTTCTTC. The chain has TRBV5-4 and TRBJ2-1; D uncertain. Germline CDR1 and CDR2: SGHNT and YYREEE (reference sequence). Trimming stripped 2 bases from V and 0 bases from J, with 12 bases between. This CDR3 spans 16 amino acids. Using reference TRBV5-4 and TRBJ2-1 for the parts outside the CDR3, the full variable domain is ETGVTQSPTHLIKTRGQQVTLRCSSQSGHNTVSWYQQALGQGPQFIFQYYREEENGRGNFPPRFSGLQFPNYSSELNVNALELDDSALYLCASSLGLQSSYNEQFFGPGTRLTVL.

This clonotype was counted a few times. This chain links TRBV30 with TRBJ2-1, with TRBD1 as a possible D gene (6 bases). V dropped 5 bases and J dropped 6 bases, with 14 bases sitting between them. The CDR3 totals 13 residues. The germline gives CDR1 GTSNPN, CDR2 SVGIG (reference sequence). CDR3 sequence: CAWHRVLFNEQFF. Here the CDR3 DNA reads TGTGCCTGGCACAGGGTATTGTTCAATGAGCAGTTCTTC.

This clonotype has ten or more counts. CDR3 in amino acids: CASSQLADGQGHQPQHF. CDR3 DNA sequence: TGTGCCAGCAGCCAATTAGCTGACGGACAGGGGCATCAGCCCCAGCATTTT. The chain combines TRBV16 with TRBJ1-5; TRBD1 aligns across 9 bases. The length of the CDR3 is 17 residues. Germline-derived CDR1 and CDR2 are KGHSY and FQNENV. V was pared by 1 base and J by 5 bases, with 9 bases of the junction left unmatched.

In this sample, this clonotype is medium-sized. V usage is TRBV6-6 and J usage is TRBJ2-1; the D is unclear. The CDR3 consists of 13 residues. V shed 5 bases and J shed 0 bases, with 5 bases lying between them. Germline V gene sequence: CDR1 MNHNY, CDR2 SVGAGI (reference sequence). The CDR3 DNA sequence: TGTGCCAGCAGTGGTACCTCCTACAATGAGCAGTTCTTC. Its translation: CASSGTSYNEQFF.